This T cell receptor beta chain was observed in a study of shared clonotypes between healthy human individuals. The CDR3 is made up of 14 amino acids. From germline, CDR1 is MNHEY and CDR2 SMNVEV (reference sequence). V lost 4 bases and J 5 bases, leaving 15 bases between the germline ends. CD45RO-negative, CCR7-positively selected cells formed the naive CD8 fraction, excluding terminally differentiated effector memory CD45RA+ cells. The table came from immunoSEQ multiplex PCR; TCRdb's copy has only in-frame clones and leaves some out. The table has roughly 590,000 clones, around 95% seen once. The chain is built from TRBV27 and TRBJ2-7, with unresolved D. Input material: naive CD8+ T cells sorted from blood. This sequence was found in a woman aged 30 to 39 in good health. The CDR3 protein is CASSSYNSGHEQYF. DNA for the CDR3: TGTGCCAGCAGTTCCTATAACTCGGGCCACGAGCAGTACTTC.